Given below is one T cell receptor (beta chain) in context. As every portion of the isolated RNA was reverse transcribed, the sequencing read expressed TCRB transcripts. Samples of naive, central memory and regulatory T cells yielded a mean of about 3.57 million reads. Here immunoSEQ multiplex PCR was the method, and the copy in TCRdb shows in-frame clones only, minus some. The sample carries just over 600,000 clones, around a sixth recorded once. The data belong to a study of beta chain features in type 1 diabetes. By way of CD45RO/CCR7/CD25/CD127/CD95/CD27, the CD4+ regulatory, stem cell-like memory, central memory and naive cells were sorted. Germline CDR1 reads LGHNA; CDR2 reads YNFKEQ. The CDR3 totals 16 residues. The V end lost 4 bases, the J end lost 2 bases, and 17 bases lay between the germline ends.

The clonotype originates from a man between 18 and 35 years old in good health. The V call is TRBV4-2, the J call TRBJ2-5; possibly TRBD1 or TRBD2 for D (5 bases each). Sequences were obtained from naive CD4+ T cells from blood. The chain's CDR3 is CASSPQGALAQETQYF. CDR3 coding DNA: TGTGCCAGCAGCCCCCAAGGGGCGCTAGCTCAAGAGACCCAGTACTTC.